This record concerns one T cell receptor beta chain sequence. Its specificity is unknown. For the second PCR, which ran for roughly 7 to 11 cycles, a sample-barcoded 5' primer and a J-beta primer mix were used. Every molecule of cDNA carried a tag from a template-switch adaptor with 12 random nucleotides. TCRdb analysed the 5' RACE reads with MiXCR anew, one entry per CDR3 protein. Here the sample spans some 1.7 million distinct CDR3 sequences, under 30% being singletons. The data belong to a study of blood T cells in healthy people across ages. Overall study results and limits: Underestimates were what the diversity estimates from one million T cells were considered to be. It was the long-lived donors that had more naive CD4+ cells and higher diversity than aged donors.

Investigators took around 10 milliliters of peripheral blood from every donor. Sequencing input: blood. The sequence came from a woman in her 30s in good health.

CDR3: CASSPPPGLDYNEQYF. CDR3 coding DNA: TGTGCCAGCTCACCACCGCCCGGGTTGGACTACAATGAGCAGTACTTC. The V call is TRBV18, the J call TRBJ2-7; D might be TRBD2 (6 bases). The germline CDR1 and CDR2 sequences are KGHSH and LQKENI. V was cut by 0 bases and J by 7 bases, with 19 bases left in between. This CDR3 comprises 16 residues.